Detailed here is one T cell receptor beta chain. These data originate in a study of T cells in tumors after PD-1 blockade. The protocol was immunoSEQ multiplex PCR, while the TCRdb copy is restricted to in-frame clones and leaves out a portion. The repertoire has over 60,000 clones, approximately 74% of them found once; the top ten carry about 4.4%. With 9 bases removed from V and 3 bases from J, the gap between germline ends came to 11 bases. This CDR3 region has 12 residues. Germline V CDR1 and CDR2: LNHDA, SQIVND (reference sequence). This sequence originates from a human donor with basal cell carcinoma. Sequenced material: PBMCs, taken after anti-PD-1 treatment. This sequence joins TRBV19 and TRBJ1-1; weak D call: TRBD1 (6 bases). The CDR3 loop is CARSEGDTEAFF. As DNA, the CDR3 is TGTGCCAGAAGCGAGGGGGACACTGAAGCTTTCTTT.